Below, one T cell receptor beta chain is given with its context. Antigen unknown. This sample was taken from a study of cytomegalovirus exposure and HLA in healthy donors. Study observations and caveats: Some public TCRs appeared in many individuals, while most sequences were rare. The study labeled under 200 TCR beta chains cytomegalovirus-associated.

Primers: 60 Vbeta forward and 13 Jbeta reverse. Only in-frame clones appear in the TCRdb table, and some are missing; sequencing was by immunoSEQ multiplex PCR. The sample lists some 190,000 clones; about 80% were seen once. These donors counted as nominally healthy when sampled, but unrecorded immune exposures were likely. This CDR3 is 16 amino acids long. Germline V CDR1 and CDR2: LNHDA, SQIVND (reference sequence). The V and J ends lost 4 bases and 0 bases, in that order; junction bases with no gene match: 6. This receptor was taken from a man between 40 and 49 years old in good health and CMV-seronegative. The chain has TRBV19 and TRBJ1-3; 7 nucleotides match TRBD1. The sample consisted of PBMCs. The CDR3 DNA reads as TGTGCCAGTAGTAATACAGGGGCGGGCTCTGGAAACACCATATATTTT. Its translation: CASSNTGAGSGNTIYF.